The sequence of this TCR beta chain was determined in a study of cytotoxic CD8 clonotypes in ibrutinib-treated CLL. About the study: There were, on average, nearly 260,000 productive templates and tens of thousands of productive rearrangements per sample.

J was trimmed by 6 bases and V by 5 bases; bases with no gene match: 6. The CDR3 loop spans 16 amino acids. Germline V gene lookup returns CDR1 SGHAT and CDR2 FQNNGV. On this clone: The antigen remains unidentified.

Study results and limitations: Rare overall, public clonotypes shrank or held steady under therapy.

Repertoires were generated with immunoSEQ multiplex PCR, while TCRdb's copy carries only in-frame clones and drops some. The sample holds 49,000 or so clones, approximately 50% seen once. The chain carries TRBV11-2 and TRBJ2-3; 15 bases align to TRBD2. The source was PBMCs, collected after 12 months of ibrutinib treatment. This sequence originates from a human donor with chronic lymphocytic leukemia. The CDR3 sequence is CASSRGLAGGTDTQYF. The CDR3 DNA is TGTGCCAGCAGCCGTGGACTAGCGGGAGGGACTGATACGCAGTATTTT.